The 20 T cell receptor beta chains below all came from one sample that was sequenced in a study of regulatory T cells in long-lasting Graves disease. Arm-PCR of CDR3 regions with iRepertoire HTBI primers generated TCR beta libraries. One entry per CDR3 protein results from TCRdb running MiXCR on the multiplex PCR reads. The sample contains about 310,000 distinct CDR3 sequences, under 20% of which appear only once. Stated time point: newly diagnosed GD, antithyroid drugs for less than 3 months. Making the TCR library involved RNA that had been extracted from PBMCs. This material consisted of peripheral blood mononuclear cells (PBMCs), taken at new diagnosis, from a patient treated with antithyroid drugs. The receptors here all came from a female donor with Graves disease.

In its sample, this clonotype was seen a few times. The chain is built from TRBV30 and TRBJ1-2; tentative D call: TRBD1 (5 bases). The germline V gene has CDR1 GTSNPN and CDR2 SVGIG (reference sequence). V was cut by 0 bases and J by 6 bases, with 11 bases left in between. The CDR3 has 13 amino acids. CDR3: CAWSVRGADGYTF. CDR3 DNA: TGTGCCTGGAGTGTACGGGGCGCAGATGGCTACACCTTC. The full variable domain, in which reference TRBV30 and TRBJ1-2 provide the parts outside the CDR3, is SQTIHQWPATLVQPVGSPLSLECTVEGTSNPNLYWYRQAAGRGLQLLFYSVGIGQISSEVPQNLSASRPQDRQFILSSKKLLLSDSGFYLCAWSVRGADGYTFGSGTRLTVV.

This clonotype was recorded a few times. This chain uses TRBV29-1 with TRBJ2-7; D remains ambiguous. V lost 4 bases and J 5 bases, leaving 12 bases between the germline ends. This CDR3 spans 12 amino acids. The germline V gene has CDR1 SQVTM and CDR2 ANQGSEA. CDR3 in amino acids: CSVVQIDNEQYF. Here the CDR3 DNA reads TGCAGCGTTGTTCAGATAGATAACGAGCAGTACTTC.

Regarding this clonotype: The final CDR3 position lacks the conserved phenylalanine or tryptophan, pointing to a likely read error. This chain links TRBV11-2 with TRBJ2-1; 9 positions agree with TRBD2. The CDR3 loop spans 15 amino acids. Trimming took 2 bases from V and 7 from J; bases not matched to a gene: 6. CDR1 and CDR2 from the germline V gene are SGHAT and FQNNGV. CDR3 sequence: CASSLSSGNGNEQFL. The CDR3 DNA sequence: TGTGCCAGCAGCTTATCTAGCGGGAATGGGAATGAGCAGTTCCTC.

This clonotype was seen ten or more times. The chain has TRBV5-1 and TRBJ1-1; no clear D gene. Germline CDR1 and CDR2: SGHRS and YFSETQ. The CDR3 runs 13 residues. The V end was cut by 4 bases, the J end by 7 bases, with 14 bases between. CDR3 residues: CASSRIEPGEAFF. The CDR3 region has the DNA TGCGCCAGCAGCCGAATTGAACCGGGTGAAGCTTTCTTT.

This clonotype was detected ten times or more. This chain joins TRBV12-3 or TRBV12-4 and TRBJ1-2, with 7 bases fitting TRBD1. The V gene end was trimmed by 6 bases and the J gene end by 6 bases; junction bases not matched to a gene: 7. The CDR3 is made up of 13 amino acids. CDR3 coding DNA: TGTGCCAGCAGCCCAACAGGGGCAAATGGCTACACCTTC. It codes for CASSPTGANGYTF.

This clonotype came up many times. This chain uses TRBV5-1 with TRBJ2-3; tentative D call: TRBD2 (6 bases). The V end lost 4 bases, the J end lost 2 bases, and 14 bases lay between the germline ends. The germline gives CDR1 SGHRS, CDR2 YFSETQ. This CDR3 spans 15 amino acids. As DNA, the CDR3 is TGCGCCAGCAGCCTGGAGGGGCAGAACACAGATACGCAGTATTTT. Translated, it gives CASSLEGQNTDTQYF.

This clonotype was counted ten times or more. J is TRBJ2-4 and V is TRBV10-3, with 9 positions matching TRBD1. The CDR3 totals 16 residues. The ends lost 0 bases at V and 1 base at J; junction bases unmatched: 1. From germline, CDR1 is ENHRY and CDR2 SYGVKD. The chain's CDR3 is CAISESTGGAKNIQYF. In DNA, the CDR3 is TGTGCCATCAGTGAGTCGACAGGGGGGGCCAAAAACATTCAGTACTTC.

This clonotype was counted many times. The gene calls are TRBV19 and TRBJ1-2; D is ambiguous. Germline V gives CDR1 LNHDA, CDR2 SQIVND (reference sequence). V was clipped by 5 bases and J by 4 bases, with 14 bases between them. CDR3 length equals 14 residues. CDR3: CASSFGPGVYGYTF. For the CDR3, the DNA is TGTGCCAGTAGTTTTGGGCCTGGGGTCTATGGCTACACCTTC.

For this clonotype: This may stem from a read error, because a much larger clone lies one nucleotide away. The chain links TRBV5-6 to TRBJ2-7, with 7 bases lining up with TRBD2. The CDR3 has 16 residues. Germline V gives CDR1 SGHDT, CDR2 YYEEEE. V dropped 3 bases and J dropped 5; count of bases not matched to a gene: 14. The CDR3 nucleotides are TGTGCCAGCAGCTGGGGGTTGGGCGGGAGCACCAACGAGCAGTACTTC. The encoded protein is CASSWGLGGSTNEQYF.

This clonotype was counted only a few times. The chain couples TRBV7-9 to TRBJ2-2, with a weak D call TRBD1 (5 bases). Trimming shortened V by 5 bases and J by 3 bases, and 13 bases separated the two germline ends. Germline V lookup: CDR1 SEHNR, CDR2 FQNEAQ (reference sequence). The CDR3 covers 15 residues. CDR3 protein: CASSAKTVYTGELFF. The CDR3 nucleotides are TGTGCCAGCAGCGCCAAGACAGTTTACACCGGGGAGCTGTTTTTT.

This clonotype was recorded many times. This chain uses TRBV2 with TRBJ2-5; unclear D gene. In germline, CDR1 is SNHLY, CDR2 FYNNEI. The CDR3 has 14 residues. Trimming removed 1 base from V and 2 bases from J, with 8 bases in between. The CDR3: CASSEDLGQETQYF. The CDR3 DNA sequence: TGTGCCAGCAGTGAAGATTTGGGTCAAGAGACCCAGTACTTC.

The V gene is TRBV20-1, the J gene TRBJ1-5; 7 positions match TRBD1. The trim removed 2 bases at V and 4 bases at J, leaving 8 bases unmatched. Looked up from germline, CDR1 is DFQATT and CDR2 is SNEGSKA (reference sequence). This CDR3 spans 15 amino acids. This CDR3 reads CSARFPRGGNQPQHF. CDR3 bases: TGCAGTGCTAGATTCCCCAGGGGGGGGAATCAGCCCCAGCATTTT.

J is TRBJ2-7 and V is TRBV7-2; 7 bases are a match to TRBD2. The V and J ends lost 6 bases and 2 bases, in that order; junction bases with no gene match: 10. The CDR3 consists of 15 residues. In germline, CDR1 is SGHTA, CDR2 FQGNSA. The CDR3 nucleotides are TGTGCCAGCAGTCCTACCGGGACTATGACCTACGAGCAGTACTTC. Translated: CASSPTGTMTYEQYF.

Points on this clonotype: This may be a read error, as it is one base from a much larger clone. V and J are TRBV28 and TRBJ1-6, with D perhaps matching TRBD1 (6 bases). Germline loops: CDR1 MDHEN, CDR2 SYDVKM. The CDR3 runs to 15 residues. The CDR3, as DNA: TGTGCCTGCAGTCCCGACAGGTTCAATAATTCACCCCTCCACTTT. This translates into CACSPDRFNNSPLHF.

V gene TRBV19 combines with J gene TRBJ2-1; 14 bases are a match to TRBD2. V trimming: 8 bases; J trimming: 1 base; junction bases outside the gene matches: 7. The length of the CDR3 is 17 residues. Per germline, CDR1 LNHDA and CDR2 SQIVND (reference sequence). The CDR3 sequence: CASGGLAGGRSYNEQFF. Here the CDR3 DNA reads TGTGCCAGTGGAGGACTAGCGGGAGGCCGTTCCTACAATGAGCAGTTCTTC.

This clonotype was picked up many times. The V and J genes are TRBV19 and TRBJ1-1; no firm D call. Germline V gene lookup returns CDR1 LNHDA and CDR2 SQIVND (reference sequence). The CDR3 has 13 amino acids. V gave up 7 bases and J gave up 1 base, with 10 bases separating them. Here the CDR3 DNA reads TGTGCCAGTATGTGGACGGCGAACACTGAAGCTTTCTTT. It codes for CASMWTANTEAFF.

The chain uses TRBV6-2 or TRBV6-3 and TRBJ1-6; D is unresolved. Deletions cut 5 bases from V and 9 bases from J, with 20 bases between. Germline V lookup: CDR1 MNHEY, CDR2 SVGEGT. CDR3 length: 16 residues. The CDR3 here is CASSLSRTDLGSPLHF. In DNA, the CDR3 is TGTGCCAGCAGTCTCTCCAGGACGGATTTGGGTTCACCCCTCCACTTT.

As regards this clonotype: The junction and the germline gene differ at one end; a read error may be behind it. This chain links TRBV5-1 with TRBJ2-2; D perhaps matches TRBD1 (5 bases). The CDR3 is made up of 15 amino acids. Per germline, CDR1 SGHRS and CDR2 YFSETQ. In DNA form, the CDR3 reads TGTGCCAGCAGAAATCAGGGTACTCACACCGGGGAGCTGTTTTTT. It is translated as CASRNQGTHTGELFF.

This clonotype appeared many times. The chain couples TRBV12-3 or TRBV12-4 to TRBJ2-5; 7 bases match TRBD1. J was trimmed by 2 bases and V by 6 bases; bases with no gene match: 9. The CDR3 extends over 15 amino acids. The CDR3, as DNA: TGTGCCAGCAGACTCGGGCTCAGGGGGCAAGAGACCCAGTACTTC. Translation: CASRLGLRGQETQYF.

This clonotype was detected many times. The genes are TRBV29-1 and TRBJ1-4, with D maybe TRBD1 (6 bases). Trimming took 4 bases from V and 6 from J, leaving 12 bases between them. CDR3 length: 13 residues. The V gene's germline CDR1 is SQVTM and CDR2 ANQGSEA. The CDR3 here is CSVADSGDEKLFF. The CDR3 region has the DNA TGCAGCGTTGCGGACAGCGGGGATGAAAAACTGTTTTTT.